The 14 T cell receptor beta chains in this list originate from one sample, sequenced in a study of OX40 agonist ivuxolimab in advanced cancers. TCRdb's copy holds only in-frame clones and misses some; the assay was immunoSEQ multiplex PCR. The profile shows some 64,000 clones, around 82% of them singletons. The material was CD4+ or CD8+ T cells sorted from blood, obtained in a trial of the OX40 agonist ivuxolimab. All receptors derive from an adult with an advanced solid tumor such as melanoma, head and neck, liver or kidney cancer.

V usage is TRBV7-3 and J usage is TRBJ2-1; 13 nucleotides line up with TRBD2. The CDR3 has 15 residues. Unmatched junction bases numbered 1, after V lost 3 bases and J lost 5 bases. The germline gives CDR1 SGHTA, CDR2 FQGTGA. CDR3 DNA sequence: TGTGCCAGCAGCTTGGGGACTAGCGGGGACAATGAGCAGTTCTTC. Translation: CASSLGTSGDNEQFF.

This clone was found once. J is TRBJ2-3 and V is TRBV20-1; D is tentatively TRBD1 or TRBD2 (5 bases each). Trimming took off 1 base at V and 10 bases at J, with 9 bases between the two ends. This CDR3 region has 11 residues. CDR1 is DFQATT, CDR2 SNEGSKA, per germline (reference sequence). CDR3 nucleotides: TGCAGTGCTAGAGCTGGGGGTCCGCAGTATTTT. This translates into CSARAGGPQYF.

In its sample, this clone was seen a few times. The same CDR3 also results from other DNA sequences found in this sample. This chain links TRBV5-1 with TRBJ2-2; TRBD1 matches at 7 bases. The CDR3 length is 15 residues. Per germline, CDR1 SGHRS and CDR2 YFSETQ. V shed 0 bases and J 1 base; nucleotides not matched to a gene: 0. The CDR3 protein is CASSLGQGNTGELFF. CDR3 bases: TGCGCCAGCAGCTTGGGACAGGGGAACACCGGGGAGCTGTTTTTT.

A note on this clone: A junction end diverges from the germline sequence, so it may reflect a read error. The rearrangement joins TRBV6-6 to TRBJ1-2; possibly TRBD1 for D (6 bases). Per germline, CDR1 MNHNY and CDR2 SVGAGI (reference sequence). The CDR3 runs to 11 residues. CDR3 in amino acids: CASSYDTGSAF. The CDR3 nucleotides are TGTGCCAGCAGTTACGATACAGGGTCCGCCTTC.

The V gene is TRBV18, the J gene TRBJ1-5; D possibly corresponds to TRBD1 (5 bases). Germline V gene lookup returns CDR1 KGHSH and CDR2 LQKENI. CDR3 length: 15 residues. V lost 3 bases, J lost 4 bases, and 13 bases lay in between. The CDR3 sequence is CASSPQGVGNQPQHF. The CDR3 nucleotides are TGTGCCAGCTCACCTCAGGGAGTTGGGAATCAGCCCCAGCATTTT.

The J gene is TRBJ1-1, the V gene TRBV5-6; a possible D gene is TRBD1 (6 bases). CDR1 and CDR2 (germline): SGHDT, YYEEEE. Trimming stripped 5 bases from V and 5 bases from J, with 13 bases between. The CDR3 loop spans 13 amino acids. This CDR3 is CASRTSGATEAFF. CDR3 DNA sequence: TGTGCCAGCAGGACCTCAGGGGCTACTGAAGCTTTCTTT.

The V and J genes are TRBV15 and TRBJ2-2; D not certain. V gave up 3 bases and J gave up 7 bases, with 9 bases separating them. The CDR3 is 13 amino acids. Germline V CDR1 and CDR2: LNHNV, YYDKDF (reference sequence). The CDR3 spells CATSRPISGELFF. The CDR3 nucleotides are TGTGCCACCAGCAGGCCCATCAGCGGGGAGCTGTTTTTT.

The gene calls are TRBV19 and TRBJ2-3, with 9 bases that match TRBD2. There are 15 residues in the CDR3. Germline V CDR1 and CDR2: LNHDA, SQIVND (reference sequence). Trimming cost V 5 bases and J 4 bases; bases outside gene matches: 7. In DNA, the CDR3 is TGTGCCAGTAGTTCGGATCCTAGCGGGGCAGATACGCAGTATTTT. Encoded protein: CASSSDPSGADTQYF.

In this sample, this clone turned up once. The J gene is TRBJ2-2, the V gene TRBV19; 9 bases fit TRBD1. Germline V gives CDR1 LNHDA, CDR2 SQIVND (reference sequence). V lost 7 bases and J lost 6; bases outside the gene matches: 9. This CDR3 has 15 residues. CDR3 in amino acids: CASTRDREVSGELFF. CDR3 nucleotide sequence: TGTGCCAGTACCCGGGACAGGGAAGTCTCCGGGGAGCTGTTTTTT.

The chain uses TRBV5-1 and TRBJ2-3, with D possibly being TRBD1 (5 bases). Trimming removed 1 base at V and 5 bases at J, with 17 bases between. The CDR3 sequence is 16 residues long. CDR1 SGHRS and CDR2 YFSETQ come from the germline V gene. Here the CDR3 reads CASSLLLGPTGDTQYF. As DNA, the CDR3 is TGCGCCAGCAGCTTGCTATTAGGGCCTACAGGAGATACGCAGTATTTT.

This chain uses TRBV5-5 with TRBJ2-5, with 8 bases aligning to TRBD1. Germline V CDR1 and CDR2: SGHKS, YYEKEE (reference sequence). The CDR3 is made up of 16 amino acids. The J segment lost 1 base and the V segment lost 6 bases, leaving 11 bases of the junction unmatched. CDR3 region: CASTDRDPLSQETQYF. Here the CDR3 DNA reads TGTGCCAGCACGGACAGGGACCCGCTCTCCCAAGAGACCCAGTACTTC.

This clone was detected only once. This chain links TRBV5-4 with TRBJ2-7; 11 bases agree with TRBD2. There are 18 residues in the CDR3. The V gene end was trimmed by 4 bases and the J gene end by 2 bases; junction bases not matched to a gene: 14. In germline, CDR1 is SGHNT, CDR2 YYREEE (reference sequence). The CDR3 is CASSTGTSGPPNPYEQYF. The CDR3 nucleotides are TGTGCCAGCAGCACCGGGACTAGCGGCCCCCCGAACCCCTACGAGCAGTACTTC. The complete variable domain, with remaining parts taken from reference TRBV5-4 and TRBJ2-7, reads ETGVTQSPTHLIKTRGQQVTLRCSSQSGHNTVSWYQQALGQGPQFIFQYYREEENGRGNFPPRFSGLQFPNYSSELNVNALELDDSALYLCASSTGTSGPPNPYEQYFGPGTRLTVT.

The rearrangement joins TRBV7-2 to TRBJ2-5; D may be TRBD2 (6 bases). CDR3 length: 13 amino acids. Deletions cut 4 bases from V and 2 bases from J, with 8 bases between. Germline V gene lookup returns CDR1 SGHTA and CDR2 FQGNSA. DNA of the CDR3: TGTGCCAGCAGCTCCGGGACTCAAGAGACCCAGTACTTC. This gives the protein CASSSGTQETQYF.

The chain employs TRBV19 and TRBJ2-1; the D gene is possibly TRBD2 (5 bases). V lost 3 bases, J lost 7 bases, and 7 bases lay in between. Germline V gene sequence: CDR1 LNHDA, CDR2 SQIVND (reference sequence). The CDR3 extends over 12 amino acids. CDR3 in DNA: TGTGCCAGTAGTATGGGCGGGAATGAGCAGTTCTTC. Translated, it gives CASSMGGNEQFF.